A single sample is the source of the 26 T cell receptor beta chains below, sequenced in a study of OX40 agonist ivuxolimab in advanced cancers. Profiling relied on immunoSEQ multiplex PCR, and the TCRdb table lists in-frame clones only, not all of them. The sample has tens of thousands of clones; around 90% are singletons. The sample in question was CD4+ or CD8+ T cells sorted from blood, obtained in a trial of the OX40 agonist ivuxolimab. Receptors were obtained from an adult with an advanced solid tumor such as melanoma, head and neck, liver or kidney cancer.

J is TRBJ2-1 and V is TRBV11-3; D gene ambiguous. Germline V gives CDR1 SGHNT, CDR2 YENEEA. The CDR3 is 14 amino acids. The V and J ends lost 1 base and 5 bases respectively, with 9 bases between them. The DNA of the CDR3 is TGTGCCAGCAGCTTAGGACCGGCGGACAATGAGCAGTTCTTC. Translating it yields CASSLGPADNEQFF. The whole variable domain, filled in from reference TRBV11-3 and TRBJ2-1, reads EAGVVQSPRYKIIEKKQPVAFWCNPISGHNTLYWYLQNLGQGPELLIRYENEEAVDDSQLPKDRFSAERLKGVDSTLKIQPAELGDSAVYLCASSLGPADNEQFFGPGTRLTVL.

J is TRBJ1-1 and V is TRBV5-1; D may be TRBD1 (5 bases). V was pared by 0 bases and J by 5 bases, with 20 bases between. Germline loops: CDR1 SGHRS, CDR2 YFSETQ. There are 17 residues in the CDR3. The CDR3 region is CASSLARGGGGTTEAFF. The CDR3 DNA is TGCGCCAGCAGCTTGGCCCGGGGTGGTGGTGGGACTACTGAAGCTTTCTTT.

V is TRBV19 and J is TRBJ2-1, with 9 bases matching TRBD2. Germline-derived CDR1 and CDR2 are LNHDA and SQIVND (reference sequence). The CDR3 is 17 residues long. V was clipped by 1 base and J by 1 base; unmatched bases: 5. The CDR3: CASSIGSSGSSYNEQFF. In DNA, the CDR3 is TGTGCCAGTAGTATAGGGAGTAGCGGGAGTTCCTACAATGAGCAGTTCTTC.

The V and J genes are TRBV18 and TRBJ1-5; 7 bases are shared with TRBD1. The ends lost 4 bases at V and 2 bases at J; junction bases unmatched: 8. This CDR3 has 16 amino acids. CDR1 and CDR2 from the germline V gene are KGHSH and LQKENI. For the CDR3, the DNA is TGTGCCAGCTCACGCCGACAGGGAGAGGGCAATCAGCCCCAGCATTTT. It yields the protein CASSRRQGEGNQPQHF.

The rearrangement links TRBV15 to TRBJ1-4; D remains ambiguous. V shed 3 bases and J shed 1 base, with 15 bases lying between them. Germline V gives CDR1 LNHNV, CDR2 YYDKDF (reference sequence). This CDR3 region has 17 residues. In DNA, the CDR3 is TGTGCCACCAGCAGGGGAACTAATCACAAAACTAATGAAAAACTGTTTTTT. This gives the protein CATSRGTNHKTNEKLFF.

The chain links TRBV28 to TRBJ1-2, with a weak D call TRBD1 (6 bases). The CDR3 has 14 amino acids. Trimming removed 4 bases from V and 2 bases from J, with 11 bases in between. Germline V gene data show CDR1 as MDHEN and CDR2 as SYDVKM. The CDR3 DNA is TGTGCCAGCAGTTCCGGACAGTTAAACTATGGCTACACCTTC. This translates into CASSSGQLNYGYTF.

The genes are TRBV28 and TRBJ2-2; TRBD1 agrees at 8 bases. Germline V gene lookup returns CDR1 MDHEN and CDR2 SYDVKM. The CDR3 loop spans 14 amino acids. The trim removed 2 bases at V and 6 bases at J, leaving 2 bases unmatched. The chain's CDR3 is CASSLRQGSGELFF. The CDR3 region has the DNA TGTGCCAGCAGTTTACGACAGGGGTCCGGGGAGCTGTTTTTT.

The chain employs TRBV29-1 and TRBJ2-2, with D hard to call. The CDR3 runs to 13 residues. V gave up 4 bases and J gave up 4 bases, with 10 bases separating them. Germline loops: CDR1 SQVTM, CDR2 ANQGSEA. The CDR3, as DNA: TGCAGCGTTGGAAGGCCTGGCACCGGGGAGCTGTTTTTT. Translation gives CSVGRPGTGELFF.

The chain uses TRBV5-1 and TRBJ2-7; TRBD2 matches at 8 bases. The CDR3 sequence is 16 residues long. Germline values: CDR1 SGHRS, CDR2 YFSETQ. Unmatched junction bases numbered 14, after V lost 4 bases and J lost 5 bases. The CDR3 bases are TGCGCCAGCAGCAGGTTACTAGCGGCCGGTGGGGACGAGCAGTACTTC. Protein product: CASSRLLAAGGDEQYF.

V and J are TRBV28 and TRBJ1-4; D remains ambiguous. Trimming shortened V by 5 bases and J by 1 base, and 11 bases separated the two germline ends. CDR1 is MDHEN and CDR2 is SYDVKM in the germline V gene. The CDR3 loop spans 15 amino acids. This CDR3 is CASSPHGGTNEKLFF. DNA of the CDR3: TGTGCCAGCAGTCCCCATGGAGGAACTAATGAAAAACTGTTTTTT. The full variable domain, with the rest looked up from reference TRBV28 and TRBJ1-4, is DVKVTQSSRYLVKRTGEKVFLECVQDMDHENMFWYRQDPGLGLRLIYFSYDVKMKEKGDIPEGYSVSREKKERFSLILESASTNQTSMYLCASSPHGGTNEKLFFGSGTQLSVL.

The J gene is TRBJ1-2, the V gene TRBV10-3; D remains unclear. The CDR3 totals 13 residues. Trimming cost V 0 bases and J 6 bases, with 8 bases left between them. Germline V lookup: CDR1 ENHRY, CDR2 SYGVKD. As DNA, the CDR3 is TGTGCCATCAGTGAGTCCCAAGGGAATGGCTACACCTTC. This gives the protein CAISESQGNGYTF.

The rearrangement joins TRBV5-4 to TRBJ2-7; a possible D gene is TRBD1 (6 bases). The V gene lost 4 bases and the J gene lost 5 bases, with 10 bases spanning the gap. This CDR3 spans 12 amino acids. The germline V gene encodes CDR1 SGHNT and CDR2 YYREEE (reference sequence). This CDR3 is CASSPRDNEQYF. The CDR3 coding sequence is TGTGCCAGCAGCCCCCGGGACAACGAGCAGTACTTC.

The rearrangement joins TRBV7-2 to TRBJ1-1; D gene uncertain. CDR1 and CDR2 (germline): SGHTA, FQGNSA. V lost 4 bases, J lost 4 bases, and 13 bases lay in between. This CDR3 contains 14 residues. The CDR3 is CASSSDPLSTEAFF. CDR3 coding DNA: TGTGCCAGCAGCTCGGACCCCCTGTCCACTGAAGCTTTCTTT.

The chain employs TRBV19 and TRBJ1-3; D possibly corresponds to TRBD1 (5 bases). Trimming left V 10 bases short and J 0 bases short, with 16 bases between. The CDR3 sequence is 15 residues long. Looked up from germline, CDR1 is LNHDA and CDR2 is SQIVND (reference sequence). The CDR3 nucleotides read TGTGCCACCTCAATGGGACTGAGCTCTGGAAACACCATATATTTT. Its protein is CATSMGLSSGNTIYF. The variable domain in full, completed from reference TRBV19 and TRBJ1-3, reads DGGITQSPKYLFRKEGQNVTLSCEQNLNHDAMYWYRQDPGQGLRLIYYSQIVNDFQKGDIAEGYSVSREKKESFPLTVTSAQKNPTAFYLCATSMGLSSGNTIYFGEGSWLTVV.

The rearrangement links TRBV5-8 to TRBJ2-1, with 9 nucleotides matching TRBD1. Germline V gene sequence: CDR1 SGHTS, CDR2 YDEGEE. This CDR3 comprises 13 residues. Trimming at V came to 1 base and at J to 9 bases, leaving 2 bases not matched to a gene. As DNA, the CDR3 is TGTGCCAGCAGCTTGCCGGGACAGGGTGAGCAGTTCTTC. This translates into CASSLPGQGEQFF. Combining the CDR3 with reference TRBV5-8 and TRBJ2-1 gives the whole variable domain EAGVTQSPTHLIKTRGQQATLRCSPISGHTSVYWYQQALGLGLQFLLWYDEGEERNRGNFPPRFSGRQFPNYSSELNVNALELEDSALYLCASSLPGQGEQFFGPGTRLTVL.

V usage is TRBV5-4 and J usage is TRBJ2-3; no clear D. V was pared by 2 bases and J by 1 base, with 2 bases between. This CDR3 has 12 amino acids. Germline V lookup: CDR1 SGHNT, CDR2 YYREEE (reference sequence). CDR3 sequence (DNA): TGTGCCAGCAGCTTCCGCACAGATACGCAGTATTTT. Protein: CASSFRTDTQYF.

About this clone itself: Being one base from a much bigger clone, this may be a read error. This CDR3 fails to terminate in the conserved phenylalanine or tryptophan, so it likely reflects a read error. This chain uses TRBV6-6 with TRBJ1-6; maybe TRBD1 (6 bases). The ends were cut back, 4 bases at V and 2 bases at J, with 9 bases in the middle. CDR1 MNHNY and CDR2 SVGAGI come from the germline V gene (reference sequence). This CDR3 has 15 amino acids. CDR3 loop: CASSWDTPYNSPLHL. CDR3 nucleotide sequence: TGTGCCAGCAGTTGGGACACTCCCTATAATTCACCCCTCCACCTT.

CDR3 nucleotides: TGTGCCAGCAGCTTATCTTCTCCTGGAGGTGAAAAACTGTTTTTT. The encoded protein is CASSLSSPGGEKLFF. The chain couples TRBV5-4 to TRBJ1-4; D remains ambiguous. Germline lookup yields CDR1 SGHNT and CDR2 YYREEE (reference sequence). The length of the CDR3 is 15 residues. Deletions cut 2 bases from V and 7 bases from J, with 15 bases between.

The J gene is TRBJ2-7, the V gene TRBV15; 8 bases are a match to TRBD1. J lost 3 bases, V lost 2 bases, and 6 bases had no gene match. The germline gives CDR1 LNHNV, CDR2 YYDKDF (reference sequence). This CDR3 spans 15 amino acids. The CDR3 region is CATSRSQGVGYEQYF. CDR3 DNA: TGTGCCACCAGCAGATCACAGGGGGTTGGCTACGAGCAGTACTTC.

V usage is TRBV5-1 and J usage is TRBJ2-7; D is unclear. This CDR3 is 13 amino acids long. V dropped 0 bases and J dropped 2 bases, with 6 bases sitting between them. The V gene's germline CDR1 is SGHRS and CDR2 YFSETQ. In DNA form, the CDR3 reads TGCGCCAGCAGCTTGGGGGGAACCTACGAGCAGTACTTC. It specifies CASSLGGTYEQYF.

This clone was seen more than once but under ten times. The V call is TRBV19, the J call TRBJ2-7; D gene uncertain. CDR3 length equals 13 residues. V was shortened by 3 bases and J by 4 bases, with 10 bases between the two germline ends. The V gene's germline CDR1 is LNHDA and CDR2 SQIVND (reference sequence). CDR3 nucleotides: TGTGCCAGTAGTATTGGGTTTGAGTACGAGCAGTACTTC. Encoded protein: CASSIGFEYEQYF.

The V gene is TRBV7-9, the J gene TRBJ1-1; D call uncertain. The CDR3 is 12 amino acids. Germline CDR1 SEHNR, CDR2 FQNEAQ (reference sequence). The V gene lost 1 base and the J gene lost 10 bases, with 10 bases spanning the gap. This chain's CDR3 is CASSLDTGPAFF. The CDR3 DNA follows: TGTGCCAGCAGCTTAGATACCGGCCCAGCTTTCTTT.

The chain recombines TRBV19 with TRBJ1-1; D uncertain. This CDR3 is built from 14 residues. V was clipped by 5 bases and J by 1 base, with 11 bases between them. Germline CDR1 reads LNHDA; CDR2 reads SQIVND (reference sequence). The CDR3 nucleotides read TGTGCCAGTAGTTATTTGGTAACGAACACTGAAGCTTTCTTT. Residues: CASSYLVTNTEAFF.

The chain combines TRBV5-4 with TRBJ1-2; no clear D gene. CDR1 SGHNT and CDR2 YYREEE come from the germline V gene (reference sequence). This CDR3 has 14 amino acids. V lost 0 bases and J 2 bases, leaving 8 bases between the germline ends. The chain's CDR3 is CASSLDSLNYGYTF. CDR3 DNA sequence: TGTGCCAGCAGCTTGGACAGCCTAAACTATGGCTACACCTTC.

As to this clone: At one end the junction does not follow the germline gene, possibly because of a read error. CDR3 DNA sequence: TGTGCCAGCAGCGGTCCATCTGCGGCCAACGTCCTGACTTTC. Translation: CASSGPSAANVLTF. The gene calls are TRBV7-8 and TRBJ2-6; D not certain. The CDR3 loop spans 14 amino acids. The germline CDR1 and CDR2 sequences are SGHVS and FQNEAQ.

V and J are TRBV19 and TRBJ1-5; D call uncertain. This CDR3 has 16 residues. Germline V gene data show CDR1 as LNHDA and CDR2 as SQIVND (reference sequence). Trimming cost V 1 base and J 0 bases, with 10 bases left between them. The CDR3 region has the DNA TGTGCCAGTAGTATAGGTCGGCAGTATAGCAATCAGCCCCAGCATTTT. Protein: CASSIGRQYSNQPQHF.